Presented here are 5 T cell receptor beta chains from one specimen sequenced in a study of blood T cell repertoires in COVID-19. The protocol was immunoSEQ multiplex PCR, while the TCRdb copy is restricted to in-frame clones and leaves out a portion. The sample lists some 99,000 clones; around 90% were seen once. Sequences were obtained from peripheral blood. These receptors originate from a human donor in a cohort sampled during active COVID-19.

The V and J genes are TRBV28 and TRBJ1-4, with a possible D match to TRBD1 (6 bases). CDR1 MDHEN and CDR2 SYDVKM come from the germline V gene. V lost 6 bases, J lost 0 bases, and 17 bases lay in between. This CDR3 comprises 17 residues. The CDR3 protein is CASSADSALATNEKLFF. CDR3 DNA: TGTGCCAGCAGCGCGGACAGCGCTCTTGCAACTAATGAAAAACTGTTTTTT.

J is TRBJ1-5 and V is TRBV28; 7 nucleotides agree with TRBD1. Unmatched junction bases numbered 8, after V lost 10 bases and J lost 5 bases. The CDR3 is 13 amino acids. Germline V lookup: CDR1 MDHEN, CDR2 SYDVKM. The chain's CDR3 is CATRQGWDQPQHF. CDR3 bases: TGTGCCACAAGACAGGGTTGGGATCAGCCCCAGCATTTT.

CDR3 region: CASSTSPGHSLGEQYF. DNA for the CDR3: TGTGCCAGCAGCACTAGTCCGGGACACAGTCTGGGCGAGCAGTACTTC. This chain links TRBV7-2 with TRBJ2-7, with D possibly TRBD1 on 6 matching bases. Germline V gene lookup returns CDR1 SGHTA and CDR2 FQGNSA. V was trimmed by 5 bases and J by 6 bases, leaving 23 bases between them. This CDR3 has 16 residues. The variable domain in full, with the rest retrieved from reference TRBV7-2 and TRBJ2-7, is GAGVSQSPSNKVTEKGKDVELRCDPISGHTALYWYRQSLGQGLEFLIYFQGNSAPDKSGLPSDRFSAERTGGSVSTLTIQRTQQEDSAVYLCASSTSPGHSLGEQYFGPGTRLTVT.

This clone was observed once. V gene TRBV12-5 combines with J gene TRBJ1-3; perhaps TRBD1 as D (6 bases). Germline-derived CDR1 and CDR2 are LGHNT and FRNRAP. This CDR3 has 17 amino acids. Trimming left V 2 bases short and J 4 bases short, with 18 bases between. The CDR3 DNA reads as TGTGCTAGTGGTTTGCCGCCGGGACAAAGTATCGGAAACACCATATATTTT. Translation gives CASGLPPGQSIGNTIYF.

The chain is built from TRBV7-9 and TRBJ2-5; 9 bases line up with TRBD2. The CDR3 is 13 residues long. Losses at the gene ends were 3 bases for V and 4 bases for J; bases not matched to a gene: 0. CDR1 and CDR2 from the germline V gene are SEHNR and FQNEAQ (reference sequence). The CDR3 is CASSFSGGETQYF. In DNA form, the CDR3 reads TGTGCCAGCAGCTTTAGCGGGGGAGAGACCCAGTACTTC.